Below are 2 T cell receptor beta chains sequenced from a single sample in a study of PD-L1 blockade in urothelial cancer. The assay was immunoSEQ multiplex PCR, and TCRdb's table has in-frame clones only and misses some. The repertoire holds roughly 120,000 clones, with around 85% as singletons. The time point is: pretreatment peripheral blood. Sequenced material: PBMCs, taken around atezolizumab (anti-PD-L1) treatment. The receptor set was obtained from a man aged 45-65 years with urothelial cancer.

The rearrangement links TRBV19 to TRBJ2-7; unclear D gene. Germline CDR1 reads LNHDA; CDR2 reads SQIVND (reference sequence). The CDR3 runs to 14 residues. The V end lost 11 bases, the J end lost 0 bases, and 17 bases lay between the germline ends. This CDR3 reads CADPPAGFSYEQYF. The CDR3, as DNA: TGTGCCGACCCTCCTGCAGGCTTCTCCTACGAGCAGTACTTC.

This rearrangement joins TRBV5-1 to TRBJ2-1, with 9 bases aligning to TRBD2. The V segment lost 4 bases and the J segment 8 bases; nucleotides outside the gene matches: 10. There are 15 residues in the CDR3. Germline CDR1 SGHRS, CDR2 YFSETQ. This CDR3 reads CASSKGLARVDEQFF. Here the CDR3 DNA reads TGCGCCAGCAGCAAGGGACTAGCTAGGGTCGATGAGCAGTTCTTC.